The clone carrying this T cell receptor (beta chain) was found a few times. Its antigen remains unknown. Regarding time point: newly diagnosed GD, antithyroid drugs for less than 3 months. The TCR library was made from RNA extracted from PBMCs. The CDR3 has 17 residues. CDR1 SGHTA and CDR2 FQGNSA come from the germline V gene. V gave up 1 base and J gave up 2 bases, with 15 bases separating them. Arm-PCR of CDR3 regions with iRepertoire HTBI primers generated TCR beta libraries. A single record per CDR3 protein comes from TCRdb applying MiXCR to the multiplex PCR reads. The repertoire holds 350,000 to 500,000 distinct CDR3 sequences, 12% to 15% seen once, with approximately 17% in the top ten. This sample stems from a study of regulatory T cells in long-lasting Graves disease. Points from the study as a whole: Persistent disease was associated with favored TRBV28 usage and with favored use of TRBJ1-2 and TRBJ2-5.

In addition, the sample was reused for a study of T cells in Graves' hyperthyroidism and ophthalmopathy. That source adds: In making diagnoses, clinical symptoms, serum thyroxine and TRAb, thyroid ultrasound and orbital computed tomography were all used.

The clonotype originates from a woman in her forties or fifties with Graves disease. The gene calls are TRBV7-2 and TRBJ1-3; D gene ambiguous. Specimen: peripheral blood mononuclear cells (PBMCs), collected at new diagnosis, from a patient treated with antithyroid drugs. CDR3 residues: CASSLVRRVLTGNTIYF. CDR3 in DNA: TGTGCCAGCAGCTTAGTTAGAAGGGTTTTAACTGGAAACACCATATATTTT.